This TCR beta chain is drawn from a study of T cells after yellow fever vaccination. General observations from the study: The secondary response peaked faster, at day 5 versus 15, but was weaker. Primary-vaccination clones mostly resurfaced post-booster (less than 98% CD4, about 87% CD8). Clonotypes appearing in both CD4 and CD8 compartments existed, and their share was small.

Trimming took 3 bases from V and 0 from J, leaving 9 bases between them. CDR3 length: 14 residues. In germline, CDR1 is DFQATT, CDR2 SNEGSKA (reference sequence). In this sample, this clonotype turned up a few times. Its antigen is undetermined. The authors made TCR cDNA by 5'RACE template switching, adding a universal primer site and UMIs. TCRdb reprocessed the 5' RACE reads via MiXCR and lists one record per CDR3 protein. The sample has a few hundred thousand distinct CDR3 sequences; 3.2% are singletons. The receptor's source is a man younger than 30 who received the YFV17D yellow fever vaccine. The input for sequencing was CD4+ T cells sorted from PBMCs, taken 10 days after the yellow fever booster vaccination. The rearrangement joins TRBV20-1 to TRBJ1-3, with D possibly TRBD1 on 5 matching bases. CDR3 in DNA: TGCAGTGCTAGGACAGCTGACTCTGGAAACACCATATATTTT. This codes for CSARTADSGNTIYF.